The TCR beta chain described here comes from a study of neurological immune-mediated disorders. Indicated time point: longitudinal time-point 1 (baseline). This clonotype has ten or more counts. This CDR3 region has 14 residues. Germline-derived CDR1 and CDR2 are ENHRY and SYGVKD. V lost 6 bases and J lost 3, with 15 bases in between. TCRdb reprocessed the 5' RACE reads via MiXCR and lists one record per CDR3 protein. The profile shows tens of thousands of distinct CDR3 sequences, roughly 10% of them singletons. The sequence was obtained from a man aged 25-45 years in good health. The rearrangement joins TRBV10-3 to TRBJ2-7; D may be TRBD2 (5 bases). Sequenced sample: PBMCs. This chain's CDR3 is CAISGGQVNYEQYF. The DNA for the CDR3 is TGTGCCATCAGCGGAGGCCAGGTCAACTACGAGCAGTACTTC.